The rows below give T cell receptor beta chains drawn from one sample of a study of beta chain features in type 1 diabetes. Only in-frame clones appear in the TCRdb table, and some are missing; sequencing was by immunoSEQ multiplex PCR. Of 52,000 or so clones listed, around half are singletons. The specimen sequenced was Tregs from blood. The receptor source for this set is a woman in her forties with type 1 diabetes. Each CDR3 is given with its conserved first and last residue. The D gene is left open where the match is weak. Not every row has a clone size; where given, it reads once, few, many or a size class.

few,-,TRBV6-6,TRBJ2-1,CASSYDGGDEQFF,TGTGCCAGCAGTTACGATGGAGGAGATGAGCAGTTCTTC
-,-,TRBV28,TRBJ2-4,CASSLSHRAKNIQYF,TGTGCCAGCAGTTTATCCCATAGAGCCAAAAACATTCAGTACTTC
-,TRBD1,TRBV7-2,TRBJ1-4,CASSSQGGVEKLFF,TGTGCCAGCAGCTCTCAGGGGGGAGTTGAAAAACTGTTTTTT
few,TRBD2,TRBV7-9,TRBJ2-7,CASSSSGLNEQYF,TGTGCCAGCAGCTCATCGGGACTAAACGAGCAGTACTTC
-,TRBD2,TRBV15,TRBJ2-1,CATSPGLAGDYEQFF,TGTGCCACCAGCCCAGGACTAGCGGGAGACTATGAGCAGTTCTTC
-,-,TRBV30,TRBJ2-1,CASTKQGNEQFF,TGTGCCTCGACAAAACAGGGAAATGAGCAGTTCTTC
-,-,TRBV6-6,TRBJ2-7,CASTGDSYEQYF,TGTGCCAGCACGGGTGACTCCTACGAGCAATACTTC
-,TRBD1,TRBV6-6,TRBJ1-1,CASSYHGTGNTEAFF,TGTGCCAGCAGTTACCACGGGACAGGAAACACTGAAGCTTTCTTT
-,-,TRBV7-3,TRBJ2-1,CASSLGGGTNEQFF,TGTGCCAGCAGCTTAGGGGGTGGGACTAATGAGCAGTTCTTC
-,TRBD1,TRBV5-4,TRBJ2-1,CATNPGTGGYNEQFF,TGTGCCACCAATCCGGGGACAGGGGGCTACAATGAGCAGTTCTTC
few,-,TRBV5-5,TRBJ1-5,CASSLNILRNQPQHF,TGTGCCAGCAGCTTGAACATCCTCCGAAATCAGCCCCAGCATTTT
once,TRBD1,TRBV4-2,TRBJ1-2,CASSQGAGQGAGYGYTF,TGTGCCAGCAGCCAAGGGGCGGGACAGGGGGCGGGATATGGCTACACCTTC
-,-,TRBV5-1,TRBJ2-1,CASSLGSREQFF,TGCGCCAGCAGCTTGGGGAGTCGTGAGCAGTTCTTC
-,TRBD2,TRBV23-1,TRBJ2-5,CASSQSVGLAQETQYF,TGCGCCAGCAGTCAATCGGTGGGACTAGCGCAAGAGACCCAGTACTTC
few,TRBD1,TRBV6-6,TRBJ2-1,CASSYSGQDNEQFF,TGTGCCAGCAGTTACTCAGGACAGGACAATGAGCAGTTCTTC
-,-,TRBV15,TRBJ2-1,CATSRAPGDEQFF,TGTGCCACCAGCAGGGCCCCGGGGGATGAGCAGTTCTTC
few,TRBD2,TRBV7-9,TRBJ2-3,CASSGLVDTQYF,TGTGCCAGCAGCGGACTAGTAGATACGCAGTATTTT
-,TRBD1,TRBV28,TRBJ1-2,CASSSLQSGQGVMGGYTF,TGTGCCAGCAGTTCCTTGCAGTCGGGACAGGGGGTAATGGGTGGCTACACCTTC
few,-,TRBV4-3,TRBJ1-2,CASSPSGRRFGGYTF,TGCGCCAGCAGCCCAAGTGGTAGGCGGTTCGGGGGCTACACCTTC
-,TRBD1,TRBV6-6,TRBJ1-2,CASSPTGASLYTF,TGTGCCAGCAGCCCGACAGGGGCCTCACTCTACACCTTC
-,-,TRBV28,TRBJ1-6,CASSLTGPDSPLHF,TGTGCCAGCAGTTTAACAGGGCCGGATTCACCCCTCCACTTT
-,-,TRBV9,TRBJ1-4,CASSQRSGKLFF,TGTGCCAGCAGCCAGCGGTCGGGAAAACTGTTTTTT
-,TRBD1,TRBV29-1,TRBJ2-3,CSGGQGAADTQYF,TGCAGCGGGGGACAGGGGGCTGCAGATACGCAGTATTTT
few,TRBD1,TRBV7-9,TRBJ1-2,CASSPTGGGYGYTF,TGTGCCAGCAGTCCCACAGGGGGCGGCTATGGCTACACCTTC
once,-,TRBV6-5,TRBJ2-7,CASSSANF,TGTGCCAGCAGTTCCGCGAACTTC
-,-,TRBV2,TRBJ1-2,CASSTGSNYGYTF,TGTGCCAGCAGTACAGGGTCTAACTATGGCTACACCTTC
-,TRBD1,TRBV7-3,TRBJ1-1,CASSYGTGGIGTEAFF,TGTGCCAGCAGCTATGGGACAGGGGGGATCGGCACTGAAGCTTTCTTT
-,-,TRBV7-3,TRBJ2-2,CASSWQGTDTGELFF,TGTGCCAGCAGCTGGCAGGGAACGGACACCGGGGAGCTGTTTTTT
-,-,TRBV7-2,TRBJ1-2,CASSPSTGTGYTF,TGTGCCAGCAGCCCATCGACAGGAACTGGCTACACCTTC
-,-,TRBV7-3,TRBJ1-2,CASSVDRNFYGYTF,TGTGCCAGCAGCGTTGACAGAAACTTCTATGGCTACACCTTC
-,TRBD2,TRBV5-4,TRBJ2-2,CASSGPGGPLRGFVSGELFF,TGTGCCAGCTCCGGACCGGGAGGACCGCTAAGGGGCTTTGTTTCCGGGGAGCTGTTTTTT